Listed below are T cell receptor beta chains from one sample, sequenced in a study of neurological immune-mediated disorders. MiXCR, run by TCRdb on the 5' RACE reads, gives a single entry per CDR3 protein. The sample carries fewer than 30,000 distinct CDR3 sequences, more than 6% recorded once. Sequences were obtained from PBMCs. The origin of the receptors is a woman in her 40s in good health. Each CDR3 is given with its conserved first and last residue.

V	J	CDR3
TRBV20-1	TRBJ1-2	CSAARYGYTF
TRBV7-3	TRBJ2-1	CASSPRADSYNEQFF
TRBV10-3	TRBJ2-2	CAISLAGGSNTGELFF
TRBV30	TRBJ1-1	CAWSISLDWAFF
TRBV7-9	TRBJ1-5	CASSPGRAAHNQPQHF
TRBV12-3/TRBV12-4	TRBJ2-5	CASSLAGLETQYF
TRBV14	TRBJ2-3	CASSQTLGLHYPDTQYF
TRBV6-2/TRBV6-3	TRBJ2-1	CASSYGTSAHEQFF
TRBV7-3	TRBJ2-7	CASSFMSAGEKYEQYF
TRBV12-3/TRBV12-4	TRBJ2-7	CASSLEGREDEQYF
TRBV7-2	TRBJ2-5	CASSRDSLTRTQYF
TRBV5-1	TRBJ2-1	CASSEVGYNEQFF
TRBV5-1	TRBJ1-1	CASSPDEAAAFF
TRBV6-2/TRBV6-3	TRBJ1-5	CASSYLDRNNQPQHF
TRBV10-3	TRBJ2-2	CAISWSGPGLNTGELFF
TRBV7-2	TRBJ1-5	CASSFRGYQPQHF
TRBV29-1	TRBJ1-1	CSTQFGGTEAFF
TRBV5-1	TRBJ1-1	CASSSGGKSAEAFF
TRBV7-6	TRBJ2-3	CASRRLPGQGDTDTQYF
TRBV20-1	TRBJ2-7	CSGTPGTGTYEQYF
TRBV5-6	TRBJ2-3	CASTSWGSGLAGVTDTQYF
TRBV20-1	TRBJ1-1	CSASGGNTEAFF
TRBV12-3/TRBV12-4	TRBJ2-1	CASSLDDYNEQFF
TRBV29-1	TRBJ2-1	CSVEELAGGRNEQFF
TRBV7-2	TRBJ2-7	CASSLDSEQYF
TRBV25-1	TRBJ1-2	CASTGSNYGYTF
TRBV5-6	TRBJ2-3	CASSLELERSPRTDTQYF
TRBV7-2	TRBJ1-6	CASSLFNTGAGYSPLHF
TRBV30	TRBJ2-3	CAWSSASKDTQYF